The sequence of this TCR beta chain was determined in a study of post-analysis software for immune sequencing data. Unique molecular identifiers featured in each of the TCR beta cDNA libraries. TCRdb fed the PCR reads into MiXCR, producing one record per CDR3 protein. The sample yields 650,000 to 900,000 distinct CDR3 sequences, around 45% seen once. Study conclusions and caveats: F measure clustering grouped samples strongly by preparation batch. The normalized Chao1 diversity of multiple sclerosis patients was significantly lower than that of controls.

This clonotype was counted only a few times. Its matching antigen is unknown. The TCR originated in a girl aged 10 to 17 with multiple sclerosis. The sequenced sample consisted of blood.

For the CDR3, the DNA is TGTGCCAGCGTGGGCAGGTTACAAGAGACCCAGTACTTC. Protein sequence: CASVGRLQETQYF. The genes are TRBV7-9 and TRBJ2-5; D remains unclear. Germline V lookup: CDR1 SEHNR, CDR2 FQNEAQ (reference sequence). This CDR3 spans 13 amino acids. V was pared by 8 bases and J by 2 bases, with 12 bases between.